This T cell receptor (beta chain) derives from a study of tumor-infiltrating lymphocytes in oesophageal squamous cell carcinoma. TCRdb reprocessed the PCR reads with MiXCR, giving one entry per CDR3 protein. The repertoire holds more than 10,000 distinct CDR3 sequences, with nearly 60% as singletons. Germline-derived CDR1 and CDR2 are ENHRY and SYGVKD. The V and J ends lost 3 bases and 1 base respectively, with 0 bases between them. The CDR3 extends over 12 amino acids. The TCR sequence derives from a female donor with esophageal squamous cell carcinoma. The rearrangement uses TRBV10-3 and TRBJ1-4; D uncertain. Specimen: esophageal tumor tissue. CDR3 sequence (DNA): TGTGCCATCAGTGAAACTAATGAAAAACTGTTTTTT. Its protein is CAISETNEKLFF.